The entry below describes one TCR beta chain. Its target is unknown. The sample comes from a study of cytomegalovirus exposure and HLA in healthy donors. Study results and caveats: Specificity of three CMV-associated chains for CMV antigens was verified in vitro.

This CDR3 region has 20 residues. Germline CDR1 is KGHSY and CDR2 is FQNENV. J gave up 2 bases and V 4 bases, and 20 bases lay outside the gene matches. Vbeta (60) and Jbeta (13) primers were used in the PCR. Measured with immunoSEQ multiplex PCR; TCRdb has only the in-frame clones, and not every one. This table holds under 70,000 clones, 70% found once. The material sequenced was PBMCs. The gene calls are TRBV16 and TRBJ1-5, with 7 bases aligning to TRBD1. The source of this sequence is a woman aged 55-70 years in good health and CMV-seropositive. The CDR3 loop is CASSPRREGALGYGNQPQHF. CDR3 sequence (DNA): TGTGCCAGCAGCCCCCGGCGGGAGGGGGCTCTGGGCTATGGCAATCAGCCCCAGCATTTT.